This T cell receptor (beta chain) came from a study of T cell repertoires in cytomegalovirus infection. Trimming at V came to 7 bases and at J to 2 bases, leaving 8 bases not matched to a gene. The CDR3 contains 17 residues. CDR1 and CDR2 from the germline V gene are MNHNS and SASEGT. One entry per CDR3 protein results from TCRdb running MiXCR on the reads. The data contain about 260,000 distinct CDR3 sequences, roughly an eighth of them singletons. This clonotype was observed a handful of times. The sequence was collected from a human donor in good health (CMV status not recorded). Some clones in this sample may be carry-over from other donors' samples. The sample comprised PBMCs. The genes are TRBV6-1 and TRBJ2-3; TRBD2 matches 14 bases. The CDR3 region has the DNA TGTGCCAGCAATTACGGGACTAGCGGGGGCTCCACAGATACGCAGTATTTT. Amino acid sequence: CASNYGTSGGSTDTQYF.